This T cell receptor (beta chain) was retrieved from a study of blood T cell repertoires in COVID-19. Study in general: The analysed material was cDNA or gDNA that came from T cells, B-cell-depleted T cells, or PBMCs.

Among Cohort 3 donors, those recovered had two negative PCRs, clearance, or symptom resolution. Original processing methods: Reference gene primer amplification in the assay estimated nucleated cell counts. Here immunoSEQ multiplex PCR was the method, and the copy in TCRdb shows in-frame clones only, minus some. The V and J calls and the clone size are those of that table, but D and trimming were determined from the DNA. Of around 140,000 clones in the sample, 78% were seen once. Germline V gene lookup returns CDR1 MNHEY and CDR2 SVGAGI. V gave up 0 bases and J gave up 4 bases, with 7 bases separating them. The CDR3 is made up of 14 amino acids.

The chain has TRBV6-5 and TRBJ1-5; the D is unclear. The clonotype was recovered from a woman aged 45-65 years who had recovered from COVID-19. Material for sequencing was PBMCs or T cells enriched from blood (not recorded which). The CDR3 loop is CASSYSTQNQPQHF. The DNA of the CDR3 is TGTGCCAGCAGTTACTCGACTCAAAATCAGCCCCAGCATTTT.